These 2 T cell receptor beta chains were all obtained from the same sample, sequenced in a study of T cell repertoires in cytomegalovirus infection. Each CDR3 protein gets one entry after TCRdb re-called the reads with MiXCR. The repertoire holds under 600,000 distinct CDR3 sequences, 15% to 20% seen once, with about 24% in the top ten. Sequencing used CD8+ T cells from PBMCs. The receptors come from a human donor in good health (CMV status not recorded). Some clones in this sample may be carry-over from other donors' samples.

This clonotype was observed many times. V and J are TRBV6-5 and TRBJ1-2, with D perhaps TRBD1 (5 bases). V gave up 0 bases and J gave up 8 bases, with 16 bases separating them. The V gene's germline CDR1 is MNHEY and CDR2 SVGAGI. CDR3 length: 15 residues. The DNA for the CDR3 is TGTGCCAGCAGTTACTCAGGCGGGGCAGCTAGGGGCTACACCTTC. Its protein product is CASSYSGGAARGYTF.

The chain couples TRBV27 to TRBJ2-1, with TRBD1 as a possible D gene (6 bases). Germline values: CDR1 MNHEY, CDR2 SMNVEV (reference sequence). Trimming shortened V by 1 base and J by 6 bases, and 10 bases separated the two germline ends. CDR3 size: 14 residues. Here the CDR3 DNA reads TGTGCCAGCAGTTTATATCAGGGGAGCAATGAGCAGTTCTTC. Translating gives CASSLYQGSNEQFF.